One sample yielded the 4 T cell receptor beta chains listed below, sequenced in a study of blood T cell repertoires in COVID-19. Profiled with immunoSEQ multiplex PCR; TCRdb holds only in-frame clones, not every one. Among 150,000 to 200,000 clones listed, approximately 80% were seen once. Sequenced sample: PBMCs or T cells enriched from blood (not recorded which). The source of these receptors is a man in his sixties who had been exposed to COVID-19.

V is TRBV5-1 and J is TRBJ2-7; D is possibly TRBD2 (5 bases). This CDR3 has 14 amino acids. In germline, CDR1 is SGHRS, CDR2 YFSETQ. Deletions cut 0 bases from V and 5 bases from J, with 12 bases between. This CDR3 is CASSLEEGRDEQYF. CDR3 bases: TGCGCCAGCAGCTTGGAAGAGGGTCGGGACGAGCAGTACTTC.

Of note for this clone: At one end the junction does not follow the germline gene, possibly because of a read error. The V and J genes are TRBV30 and TRBJ1-3; D is possibly TRBD1 (6 bases). Germline V gene lookup returns CDR1 GTSNPN and CDR2 SVGIG (reference sequence). The CDR3 consists of 16 residues. The CDR3 nucleotides are TGTGCCTGGAGGGGCGGGGGGCCCTCTCCTGGAAACCCCATATATTTT. Translating gives CAWRGGGPSPGNPIYF. The entire variable domain, with the rest obtained from reference TRBV30 and TRBJ1-3, is as follows: SQTIHQWPATLVQPVGSPLSLECTVEGTSNPNLYWYRQAAGRGLQLLFYSVGIGQISSEVPQNLSASRPQDRQFILSSKKLLLSDSGFYLCAWRGGGPSPGNPIYFGEGSWLTVV.

In this sample, this clone is medium-sized (0.01 to 0.1%). The chain has TRBV28 and TRBJ2-1; TRBD2 agrees at 10 bases. Germline V lookup: CDR1 MDHEN, CDR2 SYDVKM. The CDR3 totals 15 residues. The V gene end was trimmed by 6 bases and the J gene end by 1 base; junction bases not matched to a gene: 3. CDR3 sequence: CASREGLASYNEQFF. The CDR3 coding sequence is TGTGCCAGCAGGGAGGGACTAGCGTCCTACAATGAGCAGTTCTTC.

The chain joins TRBV18 to TRBJ1-6, with a weak D call TRBD1 (5 bases). CDR3 length: 13 amino acids. The germline V gene encodes CDR1 KGHSH and CDR2 LQKENI. V was shortened by 3 bases and J by 10 bases, with 10 bases between the two germline ends. DNA for the CDR3: TGTGCCAGCTCACCGACTCAGGGATCACCCCTCCACTTT. The encoded protein is CASSPTQGSPLHF. Full variable domain (missing parts from reference TRBV18 and TRBJ1-6): NAGVMQNPRHLVRRRGQEARLRCSPMKGHSHVYWYRQLPEEGLKFMVYLQKENIIDESGMPKERFSAEFPKEGPSILRIQQVVRGDSAAYFCASSPTQGSPLHFGNGTRLTVT.